This T cell receptor beta chain emerged from a study of CD8+ T cells in alopecia areata. About the study: Skin-grafted roughly 7-11-week-old female C3H/HeJ mice received tissue from roughly 6-12-month-old C3H/HeJ donors with spontaneous alopecia.

Extracted RNA was reverse transcribed, and the resulting cDNA served as sequencing template. Profiling relied on immunoSEQ multiplex PCR, and the TCRdb table lists in-frame clones only, not all of them. The sample shows some 110,000 clones, no singletons; the ten largest hold roughly a fifth. This clone was seen only a few times. No antigen is known for it. The gene names given are mouse names. The CDR3 extends 4 residues past the end of the read, so its final part is completed from the germline J gene. Germline values: CDR1 SGHSA, CDR2 FRNQAP. Trimming cost V 4 bases and J 4 bases; bases outside gene matches: 3. The CDR3 runs 15 residues. Broader study findings: The study found higher clonality in lesional than normal scalp, especially in alopecia totalis/universalis.

The J gene is TRBJ1-4, the V gene TRBV16, with 10 bases identical to TRBD1. This clonotype was sampled from a C3H/HeJ mouse with alopecia areata. This strain's MHC haplotype is H2-k. Sequencing was done on a sample of lesional skin. The DNA read from the CDR3 is TGTGCAAGCAGCTCAGGACAGGGGGACAACGAA. This sequence encodes CASSSGQGDNE. The whole CDR3 sequence is CASSSGQGDNERLFF.